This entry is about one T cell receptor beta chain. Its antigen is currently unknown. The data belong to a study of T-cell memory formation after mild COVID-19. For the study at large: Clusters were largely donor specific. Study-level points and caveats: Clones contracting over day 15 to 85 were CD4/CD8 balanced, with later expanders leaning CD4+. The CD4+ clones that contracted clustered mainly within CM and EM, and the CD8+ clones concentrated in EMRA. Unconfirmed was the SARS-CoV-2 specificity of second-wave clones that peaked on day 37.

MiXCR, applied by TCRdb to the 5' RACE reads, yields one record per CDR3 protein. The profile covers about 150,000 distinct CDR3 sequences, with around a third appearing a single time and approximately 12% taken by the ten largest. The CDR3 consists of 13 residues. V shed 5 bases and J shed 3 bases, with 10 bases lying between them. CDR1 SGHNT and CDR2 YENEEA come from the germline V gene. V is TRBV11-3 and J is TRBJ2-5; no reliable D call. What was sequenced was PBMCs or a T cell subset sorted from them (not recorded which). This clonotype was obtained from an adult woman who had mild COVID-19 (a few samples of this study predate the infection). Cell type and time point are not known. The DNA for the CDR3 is TGTGCCAGCAGCCCCAACCCAGAAGAGACCCAGTACTTC. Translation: CASSPNPEETQYF.